This TCR beta chain was recorded in a study of T cell repertoires in cytomegalovirus infection. TCRdb reanalysed the reads using MiXCR and keeps one entry per CDR3 protein. Of more than 500,000 distinct CDR3 sequences listed, approximately 16% are singletons. The trim removed 1 base at V and 1 base at J, leaving 7 bases unmatched. There are 16 residues in the CDR3. Germline V gene data show CDR1 as SGHRS and CDR2 as YFSETQ. The receptor was isolated from a human donor in good health (CMV status not recorded). Some clones in this sample may be carry-over from other donors' samples. The V call is TRBV5-1, the J call TRBJ1-1; 7 bases line up with TRBD1. The specimen sequenced was CD8+ T cells from PBMCs. For the CDR3, the DNA is TGCGCCAGCAGCTTGATCCAGGACAGGACGAACACTGAAGCTTTCTTT. Its translation is CASSLIQDRTNTEAFF.